This is a list of T cell receptor beta chains from one sample in a study of identical twins. TCRdb reprocessed the 5' RACE reads via MiXCR and lists one record per CDR3 protein. The data contain hundreds of thousands of distinct CDR3 sequences, about 12% of them seen just once; the ten biggest clones take up 1.5% to 2%. In addition, the sample was reused for a study of yellow fever vaccine responses in identical twins.

The sequenced sample was PBMCs. Receptors originate from a woman under 30 in good health. CDR3s include the opening cysteine and the closing phenylalanine or tryptophan. A D gene is named only where the DNA matches it firmly. Rows may omit the clone size; those that give it use once, few, many or a size class.

>TRBV12-3/TRBV12-4|TRBJ2-2|.|few
CASTPGPDTGELFF
TGTGCCAGCACCCCGGGGCCCGACACCGGGGAGCTGTTTTTT
>TRBV5-1|TRBJ2-3|TRBD1|many
CASSEGQERAKQYF
TGCGCCAGCAGCGAAGGACAGGAACGGGCTAAGCAGTATTTT
>TRBV6-4|TRBJ2-1|.|.
CASSDSVSGAPNEQFF
TGTGCCAGCAGTGACTCAGTATCGGGAGCGCCCAATGAGCAGTTCTTC
>TRBV4-1|TRBJ2-1|.|many
CASSLNVRNEQFF
TGCGCCAGCAGCCTAAACGTTAGGAATGAGCAGTTCTTC
>TRBV9|TRBJ2-3|.|few
CASSLRTNLGDTQYF
TGTGCCAGCAGCTTACGGACTAACCTGGGAGATACGCAGTATTTT
>TRBV7-3|TRBJ2-2|.|few
CASSPSGGVGFGGELFF
TGTGCCAGCAGCCCGTCAGGAGGGGTTGGGTTCGGCGGGGAGCTGTTTTTT
>TRBV18|TRBJ2-5|.|.
CASSPSTGIHQETQYF
TGTGCCAGCTCACCCAGCACCGGGATCCACCAAGAGACCCAGTACTTC
>TRBV6-5|TRBJ2-7|TRBD1|few
CASSFTGGFFEQYF
TGTGCCAGCAGTTTCACAGGGGGCTTTTTCGAGCAGTACTTC
>TRBV4-2|TRBJ2-1|.|.
CASSQDARGTQFF
TGTGCCAGCAGCCAAGACGCCCGGGGAACGCAGTTCTTC
>TRBV29-1|TRBJ2-4|TRBD1|few
CSVLDRDSKNIQYF
TGCAGCGTCCTAGACAGGGATTCCAAAAACATTCAGTACTTC
>TRBV4-2|TRBJ2-1|TRBD2|.
CASSHQLAGGYNEQFF
TGTGCCAGCAGCCACCAACTAGCGGGGGGCTACAATGAGCAGTTCTTC
>TRBV28|TRBJ1-1|TRBD1|few
CASSAGGRGTEAFF
TGTGCCAGCAGCGCAGGGGGCAGGGGCACTGAAGCTTTCTTT
>TRBV2|TRBJ2-5|.|many
CASSEGQTPGLARETQYF
TGTGCCAGCAGTGAAGGACAGACACCTGGGTTAGCTCGAGAGACCCAGTACTTC
>TRBV6-1|TRBJ2-5|.|.
CASSQLRGPQETQYF
TGTGCCAGCAGCCAACTCCGGGGGCCCCAAGAGACCCAGTACTTC
>TRBV5-1|TRBJ2-1|TRBD2|.
CASTAGGVRTYNEQFF
TGCGCCAGCACCGCGGGGGGAGTGAGAACCTACAATGAGCAGTTCTTC
>TRBV5-1|TRBJ1-6|TRBD1|many
CASSLVQGDSPLHF
TGCGCCAGCAGCTTGGTACAGGGGGACTCACCCCTCCACTTT
>TRBV7-9|TRBJ2-1|TRBD2|.
CASSFLASGGADEQFF
TGTGCCAGCAGCTTCCTCGCTAGCGGGGGGGCTGATGAGCAGTTCTTC
>TRBV7-9|TRBJ2-5|.|few
CASSFGTDPGETQYF
TGTGCCAGCAGCTTCGGGACGGATCCGGGGGAGACCCAGTACTTC
>TRBV6-5|TRBJ2-3|TRBD1|few
CASSYATGVRSDTQYF
TGTGCCAGCAGTTACGCAACAGGGGTGAGGTCAGATACGCAGTATTTT
>TRBV12-3/TRBV12-4|TRBJ1-3|.|.
CASTLSAGSGNTIYF
TGTGCCAGCACCCTCTCGGCGGGCTCTGGAAACACCATATATTTT
>TRBV12-5|TRBJ2-1|TRBD2|.
CASGYTPSGRRPSYNEQFF
TGTGCTAGTGGTTACACCCCGAGCGGGAGGCGCCCGTCCTACAATGAGCAGTTCTTC
>TRBV6-1|TRBJ2-1|.|.
CASSDGWREWSYNEQFF
TGTGCCAGCAGTGATGGGTGGAGGGAGTGGTCCTACAATGAGCAGTTCTTC
>TRBV11-2|TRBJ1-2|.|few
CASSFQTNYGYTF
TGTGCCAGCAGCTTCCAGACTAACTATGGCTACACCTTC
>TRBV12-3/TRBV12-4|TRBJ2-7|TRBD2|many
CASSLAAGGYEQYF
TGTGCCAGCAGTTTAGCAGCGGGAGGGTACGAGCAGTACTTC
>TRBV5-6|TRBJ2-5|.|.
CASSLRLRGGQETQYF
TGTGCCAGCAGCCTACGCTTGAGGGGGGGACAAGAGACCCAGTACTTC
>TRBV29-1|TRBJ2-5|TRBD2|.
CSVGLAGWAGETQYF
TGCAGCGTTGGACTAGCGGGTTGGGCAGGAGAGACCCAGTACTTC
>TRBV6-1|TRBJ2-1|TRBD2|few
CASSFASGTDNEQFF
TGTGCCAGCAGCTTTGCTAGCGGGACCGACAATGAGCAGTTCTTC
>TRBV7-3|TRBJ2-1|.|.
CASSLKAGENEQFF
TGTGCCAGCAGCTTAAAGGCCGGGGAAAATGAGCAGTTCTTC
>TRBV11-3|TRBJ2-1|TRBD2|many
CASSVGTSGNEQFF
TGTGCCAGCAGCGTCGGGACTAGCGGGAATGAGCAGTTCTTC
>TRBV7-2|TRBJ2-2|.|.
CASSHPNTGELFF
TGTGCCAGCAGCCATCCGAACACCGGGGAGCTGTTTTTT
>TRBV12-3/TRBV12-4|TRBJ2-7|.|few
CASSLRDQGGHEQYF
TGTGCCAGCAGTTTACGGGACCAAGGAGGCCACGAGCAGTACTTC
>TRBV12-5|TRBJ2-1|.|many
CASAWGNEQFF
TGTGCTAGTGCGTGGGGTAATGAGCAGTTCTTC
>TRBV24-1|TRBJ1-5|.|few
CATTTPQHF
TGTGCCACAACGACGCCCCAGCATTTT
>TRBV28|TRBJ1-1|TRBD1|few
CASSLGGTGGKTEAFF
TGTGCCAGCAGTTTGGGGGGGACAGGGGGAAAGACTGAAGCTTTCTTT
>TRBV3-1|TRBJ2-1|.|many
CASSQAYEQFF
TGTGCCAGCAGCCAAGCGTATGAGCAGTTCTTC
>TRBV12-3/TRBV12-4|TRBJ2-2|.|.
CASSSSWGTGELFF
TGTGCCAGCAGTTCCAGCTGGGGCACCGGGGAGCTGTTTTTT
>TRBV20-1|TRBJ2-1|.|few
CSAVPGTQIPNEQFF
TGCAGTGCTGTTCCCGGGACTCAAATCCCCAATGAGCAGTTCTTC